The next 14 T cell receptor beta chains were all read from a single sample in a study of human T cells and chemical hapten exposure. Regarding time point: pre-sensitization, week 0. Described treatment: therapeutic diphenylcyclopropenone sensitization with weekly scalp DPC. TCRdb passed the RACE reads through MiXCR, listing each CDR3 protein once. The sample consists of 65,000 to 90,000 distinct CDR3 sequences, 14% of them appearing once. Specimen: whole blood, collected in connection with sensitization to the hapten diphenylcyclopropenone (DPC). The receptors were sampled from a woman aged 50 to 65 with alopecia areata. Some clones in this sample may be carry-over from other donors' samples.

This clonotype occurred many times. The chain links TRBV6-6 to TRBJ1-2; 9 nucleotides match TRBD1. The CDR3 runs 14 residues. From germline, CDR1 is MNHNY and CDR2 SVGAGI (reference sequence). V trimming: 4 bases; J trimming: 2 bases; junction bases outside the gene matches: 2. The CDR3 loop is CASSSDRGNYGYTF. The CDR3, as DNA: TGTGCCAGCAGTTCGGACAGGGGAAACTATGGCTACACCTTC.

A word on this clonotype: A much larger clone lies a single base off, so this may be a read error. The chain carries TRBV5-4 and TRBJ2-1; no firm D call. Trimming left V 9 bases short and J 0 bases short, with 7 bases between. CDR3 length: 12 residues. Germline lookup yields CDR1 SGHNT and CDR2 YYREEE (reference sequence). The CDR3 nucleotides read TGTGCCACCCACGGCTCCTACAATGAGCAGTTCTTC. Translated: CATHGSYNEQFF.

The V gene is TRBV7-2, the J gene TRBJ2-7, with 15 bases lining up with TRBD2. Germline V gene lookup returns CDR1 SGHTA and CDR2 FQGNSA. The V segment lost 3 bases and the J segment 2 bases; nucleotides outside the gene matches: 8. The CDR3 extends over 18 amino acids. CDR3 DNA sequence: TGTGCCAGCAGCTTTGGGACTAGCGGGAGGAGGTTGACCTACGAGCAGTACTTC. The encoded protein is CASSFGTSGRRLTYEQYF.

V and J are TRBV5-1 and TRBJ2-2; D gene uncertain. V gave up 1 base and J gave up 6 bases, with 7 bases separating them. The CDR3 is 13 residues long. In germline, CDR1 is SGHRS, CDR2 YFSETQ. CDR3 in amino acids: CASSLSPAGELFF. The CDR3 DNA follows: TGCGCCAGCAGCTTGTCCCCCGCCGGGGAGCTGTTTTTT.

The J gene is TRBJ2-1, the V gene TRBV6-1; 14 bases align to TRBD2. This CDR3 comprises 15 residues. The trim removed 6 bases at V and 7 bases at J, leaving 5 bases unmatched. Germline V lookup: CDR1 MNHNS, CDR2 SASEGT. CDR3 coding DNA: TGTGCCAGCAGGGGGACTAGCGGGAGTTGGAATGAGCAGTTCTTC. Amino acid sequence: CASRGTSGSWNEQFF.

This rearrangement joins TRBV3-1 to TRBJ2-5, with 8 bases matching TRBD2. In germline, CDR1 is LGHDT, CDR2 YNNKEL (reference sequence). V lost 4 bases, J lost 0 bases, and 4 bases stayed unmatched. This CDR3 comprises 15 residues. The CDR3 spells CASSRAGGNQETQYF. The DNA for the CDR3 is TGTGCCAGCAGCCGGGCGGGGGGCAACCAAGAGACCCAGTACTTC.

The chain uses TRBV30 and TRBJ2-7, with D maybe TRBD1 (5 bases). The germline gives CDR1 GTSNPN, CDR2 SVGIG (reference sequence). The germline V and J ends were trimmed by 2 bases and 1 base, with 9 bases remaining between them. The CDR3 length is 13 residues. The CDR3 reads CAWSPGFSYEQYF. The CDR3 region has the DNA TGTGCCTGGAGTCCAGGGTTTTCCTACGAGCAGTACTTC.

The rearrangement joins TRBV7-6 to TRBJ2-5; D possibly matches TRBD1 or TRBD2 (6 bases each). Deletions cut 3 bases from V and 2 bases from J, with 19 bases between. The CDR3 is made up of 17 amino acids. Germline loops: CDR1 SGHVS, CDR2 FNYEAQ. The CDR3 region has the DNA TGTGCCAGCAGCTTGAAAGGGGCGGGACATATACAAGAGACCCAGTACTTC. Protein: CASSLKGAGHIQETQYF.

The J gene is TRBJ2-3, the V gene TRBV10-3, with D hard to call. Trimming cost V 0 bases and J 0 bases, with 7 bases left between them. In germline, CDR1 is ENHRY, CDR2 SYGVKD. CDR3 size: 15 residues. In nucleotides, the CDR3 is TGTGCCATCAGTGAGTCGGTGGGTAGCACAGATACGCAGTATTTT. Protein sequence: CAISESVGSTDTQYF.

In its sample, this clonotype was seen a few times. This CDR3 is CASSFLGQGNTEAFF. CDR3 bases: TGTGCCAGCAGTTTTTTGGGACAGGGGAACACTGAAGCTTTCTTT. This sequence joins TRBV27 and TRBJ1-1; 9 nucleotides agree with TRBD1. The CDR3 spans 15 residues. After removal of 3 bases from V and 1 base from J, the junction contained 3 bases not matched to a gene. Germline V CDR1 and CDR2: MNHEY, SMNVEV (reference sequence).

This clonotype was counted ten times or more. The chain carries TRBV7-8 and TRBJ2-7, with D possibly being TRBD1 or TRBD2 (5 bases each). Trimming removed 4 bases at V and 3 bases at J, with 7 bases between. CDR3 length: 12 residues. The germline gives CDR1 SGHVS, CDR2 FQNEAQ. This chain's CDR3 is CASSWDRYEQYF. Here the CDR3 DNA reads TGTGCCAGCAGCTGGGACCGCTACGAGCAGTACTTC. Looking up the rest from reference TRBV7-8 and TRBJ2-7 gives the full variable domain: GAGVSQSPRYKVAKRGQDVALRCDPISGHVSLFWYQQALGQGPEFLTYFQNEAQLDKSGLPSDRFFAERPEGSVSTLKIQRTQQEDSAVYLCASSWDRYEQYFGPGTRLTVT.

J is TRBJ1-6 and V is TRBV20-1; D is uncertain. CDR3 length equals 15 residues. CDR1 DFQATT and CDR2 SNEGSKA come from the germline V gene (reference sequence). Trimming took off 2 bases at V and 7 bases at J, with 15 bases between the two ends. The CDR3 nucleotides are TGCAGTGCTAGACTACAGTGGGCCCCAAATTCACCCCTCCACTTT. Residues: CSARLQWAPNSPLHF.

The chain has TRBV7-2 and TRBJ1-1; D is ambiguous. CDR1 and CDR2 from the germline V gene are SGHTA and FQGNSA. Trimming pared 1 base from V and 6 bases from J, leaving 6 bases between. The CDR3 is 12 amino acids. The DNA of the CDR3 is TGTGCCAGCAGCTTAGTCGGGCCTGAAGCTTTCTTT. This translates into CASSLVGPEAFF.

Here the CDR3 DNA reads TGTGCCTGGAGTGCAATCCGGGGCTTAGCCAAAAACATTCAGTACTTC. Translated, it gives CAWSAIRGLAKNIQYF. The V gene is TRBV30, the J gene TRBJ2-4; D may correspond to TRBD1 or TRBD2 (5 bases each). The CDR3 sequence is 16 residues long. CDR1 is GTSNPN, CDR2 SVGIG, per germline (reference sequence). V lost 1 base and J lost 0, with 13 bases in between.